This TCR beta chain stems from a study of blood T cell repertoires in COVID-19. Under the authors' procedure: Amplifying reference gene primers gave estimates of nucleated cell counts. Assay: immunoSEQ multiplex PCR; the TCRdb copy retains only in-frame clones and omits some. V and J calls and clone size follow that table, whereas D and trimming were derived from the DNA. The data hold 65,000 to 90,000 clones, with roughly four fifths observed a single time. J lost 6 bases, V lost 0 bases, and 7 bases had no gene match. Germline CDR1 is SGHRS and CDR2 is YFSETQ. This CDR3 has 15 amino acids. The table lists this clone with a few counts.

The sequence derives from a woman aged 60 to 75 with acute or convalescent COVID-19. V gene TRBV5-1 combines with J gene TRBJ2-7; 9 nucleotides align to TRBD1. Sequencing was carried out using peripheral blood. The CDR3 here is CASSLASGQGGEQYF. The CDR3 DNA reads TGCGCCAGCAGCTTGGCCTCGGGACAGGGTGGCGAGCAGTACTTC.